The clone carrying this T cell receptor beta chain was seen repeatedly, ten times or more. The CDR3 is cut off 3 residues early in the read; its end comes from the germline J gene. This specimen comes from a study of T cell clonality in common variable immunodeficiency. V lost 4 bases, J lost 1 base, and 3 bases stayed unmatched. This CDR3 comprises 14 residues. Looked up from germline, CDR1 is LNHDA and CDR2 is SQIVND (reference sequence). Generated by immunoSEQ multiplex PCR, the TCRdb table keeps only in-frame clones and is missing some. The repertoire yields 40,000 to 55,000 clones, none seen only once; the top ten contain around 9.3%. Patients and controls were mostly of Caucasian heritage.

The clonotype was recovered from a person aged 18-70 years in good health. The sequenced sample consisted of peripheral blood mononuclear cells. This chain links TRBV19 with TRBJ1-1; the match to TRBD1 covers 7 bases. The CDR3 bases that were read are TGTGCCAGTAGTACCCGGACAGGGAACACTGAA. Amino acids: CASSTRTGNTE. In full, the CDR3 reads CASSTRTGNTEAFF.